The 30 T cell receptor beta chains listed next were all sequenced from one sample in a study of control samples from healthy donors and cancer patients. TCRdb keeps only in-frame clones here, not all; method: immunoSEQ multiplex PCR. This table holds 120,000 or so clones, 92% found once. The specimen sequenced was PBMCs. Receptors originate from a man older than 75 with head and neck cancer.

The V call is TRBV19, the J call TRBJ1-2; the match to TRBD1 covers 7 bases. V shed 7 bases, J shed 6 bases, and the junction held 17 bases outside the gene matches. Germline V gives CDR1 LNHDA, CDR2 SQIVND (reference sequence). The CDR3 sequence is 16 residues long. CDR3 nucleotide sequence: TGTGCCAGTAATGGTTATGGCGGAACAGGGGAAAATGGCTACACCTTC. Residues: CASNGYGGTGENGYTF.

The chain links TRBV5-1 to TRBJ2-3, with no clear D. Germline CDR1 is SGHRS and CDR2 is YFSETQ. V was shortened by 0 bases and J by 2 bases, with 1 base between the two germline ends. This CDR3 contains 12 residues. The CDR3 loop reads CASSLATDTQYF. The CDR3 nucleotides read TGCGCCAGCAGCTTGGCCACAGATACGCAGTATTTT.

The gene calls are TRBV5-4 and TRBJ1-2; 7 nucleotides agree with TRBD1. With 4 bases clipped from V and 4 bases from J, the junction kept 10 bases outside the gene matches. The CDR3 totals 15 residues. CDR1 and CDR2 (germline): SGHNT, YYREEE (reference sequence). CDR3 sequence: CASSQKGAASYGYTF. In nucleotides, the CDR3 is TGTGCCAGCAGCCAAAAGGGGGCGGCCTCCTATGGCTACACCTTC.

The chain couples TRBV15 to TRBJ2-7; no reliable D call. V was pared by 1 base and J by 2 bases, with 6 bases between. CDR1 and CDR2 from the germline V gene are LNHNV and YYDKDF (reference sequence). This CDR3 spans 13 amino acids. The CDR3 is CATSRGATYEQYF. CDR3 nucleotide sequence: TGTGCCACCAGCAGAGGTGCCACCTACGAGCAGTACTTC.

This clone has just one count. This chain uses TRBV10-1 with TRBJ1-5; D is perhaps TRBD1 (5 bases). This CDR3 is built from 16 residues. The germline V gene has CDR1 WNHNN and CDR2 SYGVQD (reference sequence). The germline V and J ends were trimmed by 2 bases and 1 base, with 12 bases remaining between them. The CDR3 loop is CASSEEAGSSNQPQHF. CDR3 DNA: TGCGCCAGCAGTGAGGAAGCAGGGAGCAGCAATCAGCCCCAGCATTTT.

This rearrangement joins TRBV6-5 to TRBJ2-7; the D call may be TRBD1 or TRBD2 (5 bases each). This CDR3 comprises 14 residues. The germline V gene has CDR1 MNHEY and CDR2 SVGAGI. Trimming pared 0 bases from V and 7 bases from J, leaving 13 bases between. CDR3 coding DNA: TGTGCCAGCAGTTACTCATGGGACCAAGGAGAGCAGTACTTC. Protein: CASSYSWDQGEQYF.

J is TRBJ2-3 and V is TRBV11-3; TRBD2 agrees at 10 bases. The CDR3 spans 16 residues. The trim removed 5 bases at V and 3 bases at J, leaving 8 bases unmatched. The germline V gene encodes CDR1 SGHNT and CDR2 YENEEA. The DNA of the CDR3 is TGTGCCAGCAGCCGACTAGCGGGTGGTGCGACAGATACGCAGTATTTT. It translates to CASSRLAGGATDTQYF.

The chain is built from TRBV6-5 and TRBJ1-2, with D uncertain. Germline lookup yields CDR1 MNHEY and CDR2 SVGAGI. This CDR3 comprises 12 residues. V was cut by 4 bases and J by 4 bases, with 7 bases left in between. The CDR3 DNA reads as TGTGCCAGCAGTTCCCCGATCTATGGCTACACCTTC. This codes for CASSSPIYGYTF.

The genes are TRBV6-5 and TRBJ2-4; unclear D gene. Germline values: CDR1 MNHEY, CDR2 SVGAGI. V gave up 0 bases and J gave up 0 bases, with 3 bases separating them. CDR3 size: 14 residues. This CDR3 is CASSYSLAKNIQYF. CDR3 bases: TGTGCCAGCAGTTACTCACTAGCCAAAAACATTCAGTACTTC.

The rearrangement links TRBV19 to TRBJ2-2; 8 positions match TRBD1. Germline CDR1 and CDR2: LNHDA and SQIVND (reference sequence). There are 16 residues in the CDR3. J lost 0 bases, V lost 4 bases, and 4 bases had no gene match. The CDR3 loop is CASSTRTGSNTGELFF. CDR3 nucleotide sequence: TGTGCCAGTAGTACCCGGACAGGGTCGAACACCGGGGAGCTGTTTTTT.

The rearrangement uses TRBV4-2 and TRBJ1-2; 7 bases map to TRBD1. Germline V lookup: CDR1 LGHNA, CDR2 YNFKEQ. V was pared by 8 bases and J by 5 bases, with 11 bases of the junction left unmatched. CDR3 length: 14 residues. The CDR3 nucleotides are TGTGCCAGCGGGGATGGGACAGAGAAGTATGGCTACACCTTC. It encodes CASGDGTEKYGYTF.

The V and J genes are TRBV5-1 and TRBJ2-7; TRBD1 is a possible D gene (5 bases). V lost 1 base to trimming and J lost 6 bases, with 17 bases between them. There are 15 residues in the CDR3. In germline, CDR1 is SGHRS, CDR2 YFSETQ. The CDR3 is CASSLKQGRSSEQYF. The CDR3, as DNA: TGCGCCAGCAGCTTGAAGCAGGGAAGGTCGAGCGAGCAGTACTTC. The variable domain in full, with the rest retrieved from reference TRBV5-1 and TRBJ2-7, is KAGVTQTPRYLIKTRGQQVTLSCSPISGHRSVSWYQQTPGQGLQFLFEYFSETQRNKGNFPGRFSGRQFSNSRSEMNVSTLELGDSALYLCASSLKQGRSSEQYFGPGTRLTVT.

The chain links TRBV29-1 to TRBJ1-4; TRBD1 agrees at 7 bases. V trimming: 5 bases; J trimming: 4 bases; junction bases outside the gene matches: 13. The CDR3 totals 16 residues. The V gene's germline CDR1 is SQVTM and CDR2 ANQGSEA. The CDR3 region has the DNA TGCAGCGTTCCTCGAAAAAGGGACAGATTTAATGAAAAACTGTTTTTT. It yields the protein CSVPRKRDRFNEKLFF.

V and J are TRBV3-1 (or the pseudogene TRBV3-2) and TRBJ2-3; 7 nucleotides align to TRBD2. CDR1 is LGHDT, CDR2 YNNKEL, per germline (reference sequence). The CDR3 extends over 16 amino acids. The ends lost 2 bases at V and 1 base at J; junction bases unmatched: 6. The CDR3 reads CASSQIRGLRTDTQYF. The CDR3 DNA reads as TGTGCCAGCAGCCAAATAAGGGGACTACGCACAGATACGCAGTATTTT.

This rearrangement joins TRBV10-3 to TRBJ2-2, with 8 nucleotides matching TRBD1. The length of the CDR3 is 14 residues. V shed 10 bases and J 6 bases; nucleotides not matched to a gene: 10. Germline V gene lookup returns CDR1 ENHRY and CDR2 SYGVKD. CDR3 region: CATRETGASGELFF. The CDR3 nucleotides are TGTGCCACCCGGGAGACAGGGGCATCCGGGGAGCTGTTTTTT.

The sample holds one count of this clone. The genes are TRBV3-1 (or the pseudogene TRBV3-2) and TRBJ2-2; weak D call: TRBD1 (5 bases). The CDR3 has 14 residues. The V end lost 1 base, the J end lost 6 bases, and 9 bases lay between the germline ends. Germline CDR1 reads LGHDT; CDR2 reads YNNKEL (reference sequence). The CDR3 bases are TGTGCCAGCAGCCAAGTATGGGGCTCCGGGGAGCTGTTTTTT. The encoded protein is CASSQVWGSGELFF.

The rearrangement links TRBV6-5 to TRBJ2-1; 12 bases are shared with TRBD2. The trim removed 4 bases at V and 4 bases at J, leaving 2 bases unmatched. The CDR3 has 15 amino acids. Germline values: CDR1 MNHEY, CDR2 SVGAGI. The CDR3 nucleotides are TGTGCCAGCAGTTCCGGACTAGCGGGGTACAATGAGCAGTTCTTC. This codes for CASSSGLAGYNEQFF.

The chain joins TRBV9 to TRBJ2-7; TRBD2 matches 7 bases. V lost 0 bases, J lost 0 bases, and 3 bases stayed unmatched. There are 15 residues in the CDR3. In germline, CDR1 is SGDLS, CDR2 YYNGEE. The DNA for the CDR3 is TGTGCCAGCAGCGTAGATTGGACTAGCTCCTACGAGCAGTACTTC. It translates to CASSVDWTSSYEQYF.

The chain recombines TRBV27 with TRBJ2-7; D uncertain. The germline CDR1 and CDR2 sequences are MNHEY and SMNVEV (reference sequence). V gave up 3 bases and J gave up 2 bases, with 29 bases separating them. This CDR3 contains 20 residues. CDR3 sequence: CASSFTLRLPTATIPYEQYF. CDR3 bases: TGTGCCAGCAGTTTTACGTTACGTTTACCGACTGCTACCATTCCCTACGAGCAGTACTTC.

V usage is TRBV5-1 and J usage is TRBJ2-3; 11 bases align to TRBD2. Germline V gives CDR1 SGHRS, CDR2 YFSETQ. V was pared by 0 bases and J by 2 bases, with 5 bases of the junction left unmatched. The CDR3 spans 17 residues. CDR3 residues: CASSLELAGEVTDTQYF. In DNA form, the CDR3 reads TGCGCCAGCAGCTTGGAACTAGCGGGGGAGGTCACAGATACGCAGTATTTT.

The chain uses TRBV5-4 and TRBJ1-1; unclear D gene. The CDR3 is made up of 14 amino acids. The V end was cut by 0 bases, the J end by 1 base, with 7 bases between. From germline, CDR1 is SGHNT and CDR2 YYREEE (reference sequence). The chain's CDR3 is CASSLGRKNTEAFF. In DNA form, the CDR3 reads TGTGCCAGCAGCTTGGGTAGGAAGAACACTGAAGCTTTCTTT.

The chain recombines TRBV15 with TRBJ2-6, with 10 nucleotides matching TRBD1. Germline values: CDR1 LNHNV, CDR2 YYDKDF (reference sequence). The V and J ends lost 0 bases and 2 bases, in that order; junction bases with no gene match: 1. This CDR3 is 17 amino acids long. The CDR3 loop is CATSREGQGTGANVLTF. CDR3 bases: TGTGCCACCAGCAGAGAGGGACAGGGGACTGGGGCCAACGTCCTGACTTTC. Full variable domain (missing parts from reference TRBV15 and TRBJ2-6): DAMVIQNPRYQVTQFGKPVTLSCSQTLNHNVMYWYQQKSSQAPKLLFHYYDKDFNNEADTPDNFQSRRPNTSFCFLDIRSPGLGDTAMYLCATSREGQGTGANVLTFGAGSRLTVL.

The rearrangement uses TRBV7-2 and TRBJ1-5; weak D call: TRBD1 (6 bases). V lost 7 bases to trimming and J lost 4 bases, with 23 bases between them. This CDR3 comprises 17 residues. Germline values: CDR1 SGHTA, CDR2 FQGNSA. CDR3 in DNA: TGTGCCAGCACCCCTTGGGCACAGGGACTAGGTAATCAGCCCCAGCATTTT. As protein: CASTPWAQGLGNQPQHF.

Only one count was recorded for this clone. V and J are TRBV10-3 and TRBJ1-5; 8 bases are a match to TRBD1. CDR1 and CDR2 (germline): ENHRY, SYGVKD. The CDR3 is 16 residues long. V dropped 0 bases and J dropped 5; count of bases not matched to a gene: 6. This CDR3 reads CAISESQQGADQPQHF. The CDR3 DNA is TGTGCCATCAGTGAGTCGCAGCAGGGGGCAGATCAGCCCCAGCATTTT.

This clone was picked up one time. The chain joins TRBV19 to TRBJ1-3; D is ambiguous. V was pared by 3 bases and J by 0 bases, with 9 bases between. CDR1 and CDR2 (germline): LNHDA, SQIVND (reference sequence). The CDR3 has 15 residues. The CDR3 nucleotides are TGTGCCAGTAGTATGGAATGGAGCTCTGGAAACACCATATATTTT. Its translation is CASSMEWSSGNTIYF.

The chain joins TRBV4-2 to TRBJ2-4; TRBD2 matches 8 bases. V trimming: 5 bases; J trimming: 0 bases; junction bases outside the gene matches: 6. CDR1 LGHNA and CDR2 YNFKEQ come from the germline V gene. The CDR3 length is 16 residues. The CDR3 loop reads CASSNSGVSAKNIQYF. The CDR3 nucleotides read TGTGCCAGCAGCAATAGCGGGGTATCAGCCAAAAACATTCAGTACTTC.

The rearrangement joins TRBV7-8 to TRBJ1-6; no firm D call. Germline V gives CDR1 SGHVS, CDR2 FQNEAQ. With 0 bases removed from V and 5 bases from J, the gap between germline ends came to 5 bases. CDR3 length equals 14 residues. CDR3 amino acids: CASSLAQDNSPLHF. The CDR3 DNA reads TGTGCCAGCAGCTTAGCCCAGGATAATTCACCCCTCCACTTT.

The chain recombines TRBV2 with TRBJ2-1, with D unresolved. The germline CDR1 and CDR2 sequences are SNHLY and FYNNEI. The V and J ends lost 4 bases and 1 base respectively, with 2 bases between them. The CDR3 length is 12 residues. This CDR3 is CASSGSYNEQFF. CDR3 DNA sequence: TGTGCCAGCAGTGGGTCCTACAATGAGCAGTTCTTC.

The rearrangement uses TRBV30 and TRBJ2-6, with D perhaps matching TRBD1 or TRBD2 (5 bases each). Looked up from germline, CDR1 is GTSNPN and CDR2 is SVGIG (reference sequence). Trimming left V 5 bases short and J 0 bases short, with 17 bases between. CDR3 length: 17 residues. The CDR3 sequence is CAWRRGRTISGANVLTF. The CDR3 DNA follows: TGTGCCTGGCGTAGGGGACGGACAATCTCTGGGGCCAACGTCCTGACTTTC.

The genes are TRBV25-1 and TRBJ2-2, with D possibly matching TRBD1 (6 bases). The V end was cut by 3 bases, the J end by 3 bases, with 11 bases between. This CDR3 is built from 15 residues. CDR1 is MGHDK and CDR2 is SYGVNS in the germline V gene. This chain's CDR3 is CASSDYRADTGELFF. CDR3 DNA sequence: TGTGCCAGCAGTGATTACAGGGCCGACACCGGGGAGCTGTTTTTT.